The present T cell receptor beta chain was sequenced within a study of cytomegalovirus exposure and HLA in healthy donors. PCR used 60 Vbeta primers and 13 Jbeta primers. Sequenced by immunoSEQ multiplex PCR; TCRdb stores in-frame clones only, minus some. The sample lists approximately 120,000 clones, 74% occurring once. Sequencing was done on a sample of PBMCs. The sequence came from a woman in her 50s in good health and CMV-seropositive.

The CDR3 loop reads CATGTASGNTIYF. CDR3 nucleotides: TGTGCCACCGGGACAGCCTCTGGAAACACCATATATTTT. The chain employs TRBV10-3 and TRBJ1-3, with TRBD1 identical over 7 bases. This CDR3 comprises 13 residues. V lost 10 bases to trimming and J lost 0 bases; unmatched junction nucleotides: 3. CDR1 is ENHRY and CDR2 is SYGVKD in the germline V gene.